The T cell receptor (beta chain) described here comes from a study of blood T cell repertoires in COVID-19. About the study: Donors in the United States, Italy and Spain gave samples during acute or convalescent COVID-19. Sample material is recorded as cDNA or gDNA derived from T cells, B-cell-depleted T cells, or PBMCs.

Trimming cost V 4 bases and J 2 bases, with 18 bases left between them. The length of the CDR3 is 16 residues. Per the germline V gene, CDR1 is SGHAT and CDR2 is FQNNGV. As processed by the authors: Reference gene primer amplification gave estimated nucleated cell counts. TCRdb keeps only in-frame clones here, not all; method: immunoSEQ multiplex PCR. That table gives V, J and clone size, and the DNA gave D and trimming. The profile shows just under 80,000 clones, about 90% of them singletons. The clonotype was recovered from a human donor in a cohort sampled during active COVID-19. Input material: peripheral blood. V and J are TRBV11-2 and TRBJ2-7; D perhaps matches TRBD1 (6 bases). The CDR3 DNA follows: TGTGCCAGCAGCTCTAGAGAATACAGGGTTCCCTACGAGCAGTACTTC. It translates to CASSSREYRVPYEQYF.